This is a list of T cell receptor beta chains from one sample in a study of preoperative IRX-2 immunotherapy in early breast cancer. TCRdb's copy holds only in-frame clones and misses some; the assay was immunoSEQ multiplex PCR. Found here are about 3,400 clones, about four fifths of them singletons; the top ten hold about 15%. The starting material was tumor tissue, obtained after IRX-2 immunotherapy. All receptors come from a human donor with breast cancer. Each CDR3 is given with its conserved first and last residue.

J,V,CDR3
TRBJ1-6,TRBV6-8,CASSEIQTGAPLHF
-,TRBV6-7,CATRTGGIYEQYF
TRBJ1-4,TRBV11-3,CASSSYLGAGEKLFF
TRBJ1-4,TRBV30,CAWSPPDGEKLFF
TRBJ2-2,TRBV7-5,CASSLAQGFGELFF
TRBJ1-2,TRBV6-8,CASTIIGGLGYGYTF
TRBJ2-7,TRBV5-1,CASSLSLTVDEQYF
TRBJ2-1,TRBV11-3,CASSLLSGRTYNEQFF
TRBJ1-2,TRBV28,CASSLGLNNYGYTF
TRBJ1-1,TRBV6-1,CASSEAPVGNTEAFF
TRBJ1-1,TRBV6-8,CASSLRAGGTEAFF
TRBJ1-4,TRBV6-1,CASSEAGANEKLFF
TRBJ2-7,TRBV28,CASMSSAYEQYF
TRBJ2-6,TRBV12-2,CASRFSAGAPGANVLTF
TRBJ1-2,TRBV23-1,CASSQEAAPAETDGYTF
TRBJ1-1,TRBV28,CASTKRGNTEAFF
TRBJ2-5,TRBV28,CASSLVSSPIKETQYF
TRBJ1-2,TRBV6-8,CASSPLAYSNGGYTF
TRBJ1-1,TRBV11-3,CASRTAPRPDRYTEAFF
TRBJ2-4,TRBV11-3,CASSLTGGANIQYF
TRBJ1-1,TRBV28,CASSSPPARATEAFF
TRBJ1-1,TRBV28,CASSSPGRWNTEAFF
TRBJ1-1,TRBV19,CASSWTKNTEAFF
TRBJ1-1,TRBV19,CASSILGADTEAFF
TRBJ2-7,TRBV1,CASSQISRESYEQYF
TRBJ1-4,TRBV11-3,CASSISPATNEKLFF
TRBJ2-7,TRBV27,CASSHRPASGEQYF
TRBJ2-1,TRBV19,CASSPGLAGDPFF
TRBJ2-2,TRBV18,CASSHGQGAYTGELFF
TRBJ2-3,TRBV7-7,CASSARWAAGPDTQYF
TRBJ2-7,TRBV19,CASEGKSSYEQYF
TRBJ1-2,TRBV12-5,CASGAGTGSFYGYTF
TRBJ2-5,TRBV14,CASSRRGGREETQYF
TRBJ2-7,TRBV5-1,CASSLSSGRGSYEQYF
TRBJ2-7,TRBV28,CASSSTGLYYEQYF
TRBJ2-3,TRBV11-3,CASSPLTSADTQYF